This entry features one T cell receptor beta chain sequence. Its matching antigen is unknown. This record comes from a study of cytomegalovirus exposure and HLA in healthy donors. Study-level results: Being productive about 87% or about 30% of the time was typical of most TCR beta V segments in an earlier analysis. TCR beta sequences numbering roughly 16,000 were associated with HLA alleles at 0.05 false discovery rate in a later analysis.

This CDR3 comprises 15 residues. V was clipped by 6 bases and J by 8 bases; unmatched bases: 10. In germline, CDR1 is SGHTA, CDR2 FQGNSA. PCR used 60 Vbeta primers and 13 Jbeta primers. This table comes from immunoSEQ multiplex PCR, and its TCRdb copy is limited to in-frame clones, with some not included. The table lists about 220,000 clones, more than 75% of them singletons. Donors showed nominal health when sampled, although they likely had unrecorded immune exposures. This TCR was recovered from a woman in her forties in good health and CMV-seropositive. This chain links TRBV7-2 with TRBJ1-4, with 9 bases fitting TRBD1. Sequenced input: PBMCs. Written as DNA, the CDR3 is TGTGCCAGCAGTTATAGGACAGGGGCAGGGGAAAAACTGTTTTTT. It yields the protein CASSYRTGAGEKLFF.